This T cell receptor (beta chain) appears in the sequencing data of a study of blood T cell repertoires in COVID-19. Study context: T cells, B-cell-depleted T cells, or PBMCs provided the cDNA or gDNA that served as material.

This table comes from immunoSEQ multiplex PCR, and its TCRdb copy is limited to in-frame clones, with some not included. The sample yields fewer than 85,000 clones, approximately 84% seen once. The sequence was collected from a human donor in a cohort sampled during active COVID-19. The sample was peripheral blood.

Here the CDR3 reads CASSIGTGGIYGYTF. The CDR3 nucleotides are TGTGCCAGTAGTATTGGGACAGGAGGCATCTATGGCTACACCTTC. The chain combines TRBV19 with TRBJ1-2; 8 bases match TRBD1. Germline V gene lookup returns CDR1 LNHDA and CDR2 SQIVND (reference sequence). Unmatched junction bases numbered 7, after V lost 3 bases and J lost 4 bases. This CDR3 spans 15 amino acids.